The 26 T cell receptor beta chains presented below share a single source sample, sequenced in a study of cytomegalovirus exposure and HLA in healthy donors. TCRdb keeps only in-frame clones here, not all; method: immunoSEQ multiplex PCR. The data show about 120,000 clones, roughly 90% seen once. The specimen was PBMCs. These receptor sequences come from a woman aged 18-30 years in good health and CMV-seropositive.

The V gene is TRBV30, the J gene TRBJ2-4; tentatively, D is TRBD2 (6 bases). Germline V gene data show CDR1 as GTSNPN and CDR2 as SVGIG (reference sequence). The CDR3 is made up of 14 amino acids. The germline V and J ends were trimmed by 2 bases and 6 bases, with 14 bases remaining between them. For the CDR3, the DNA is TGTGCCTGGAGTTCTCGGGAGTACAGAAACATTCAGTACTTC. It specifies CAWSSREYRNIQYF.

This chain connects TRBV7-2 to TRBJ1-5; maybe TRBD1 (6 bases). The V gene's germline CDR1 is SGHTA and CDR2 FQGNSA. V was cut by 5 bases and J by 1 base, with 18 bases left in between. CDR3 size: 17 residues. The CDR3 DNA reads TGTGCCAGCAGCACCCGGGGCACGGGACACAGCAATCAGCCCCAGCATTTT. Protein: CASSTRGTGHSNQPQHF.

This clone was counted a single time. The chain is built from TRBV18 and TRBJ2-7; D is uncertain. Germline lookup yields CDR1 KGHSH and CDR2 LQKENI. V lost 3 bases and J 0 bases, leaving 9 bases between the germline ends. The CDR3 loop spans 14 amino acids. The CDR3 sequence is CASSPYARSYEQYF. The DNA of the CDR3 is TGTGCCAGCTCACCGTACGCGCGCTCCTACGAGCAGTACTTC.

This clone was seen at least ten times. Other DNA variants within this sample encode the same CDR3. This chain joins TRBV7-2 and TRBJ1-3; D is uncertain. The germline CDR1 and CDR2 sequences are SGHTA and FQGNSA. V was trimmed by 1 base and J by 10 bases, leaving 5 bases between them. The CDR3 is 11 amino acids. CDR3 amino acids: CASSLDSTIYF. Here the CDR3 DNA reads TGTGCCAGCAGCTTAGACTCGACCATATATTTT.

The chain carries TRBV5-4 and TRBJ2-3; no firm D call. Germline V gene sequence: CDR1 SGHNT, CDR2 YYREEE (reference sequence). CDR3 length: 15 amino acids. Trimming took off 0 bases at V and 1 base at J, with 9 bases between the two ends. The CDR3 nucleotides are TGTGCCAGCAGCTTGGCCTCCTCGGGCACAGATACGCAGTATTTT. Amino acid sequence: CASSLASSGTDTQYF. The variable domain in full, completed from reference TRBV5-4 and TRBJ2-3, reads ETGVTQSPTHLIKTRGQQVTLRCSSQSGHNTVSWYQQALGQGPQFIFQYYREEENGRGNFPPRFSGLQFPNYSSELNVNALELDDSALYLCASSLASSGTDTQYFGPGTRLTVL.

The chain uses TRBV30 and TRBJ1-1, with D hard to call. CDR3 size: 17 residues. CDR1 GTSNPN and CDR2 SVGIG come from the germline V gene (reference sequence). V was pared by 1 base and J by 1 base, with 19 bases between. The CDR3 sequence: CAWSDSGVLQGNTEAFF. The CDR3 DNA is TGTGCCTGGAGTGATTCGGGAGTACTACAAGGGAACACTGAAGCTTTCTTT.

This chain joins TRBV18 and TRBJ2-5; 7 nucleotides agree with TRBD1. V lost 8 bases to trimming and J lost 2 bases; unmatched junction nucleotides: 5. Germline CDR1 reads KGHSH; CDR2 reads LQKENI. This CDR3 has 13 amino acids. The CDR3 loop reads CASLPGQQETQYF. CDR3 nucleotides: TGTGCCAGCCTCCCGGGACAGCAAGAGACCCAGTACTTC.

The chain is built from TRBV9 and TRBJ1-1, with D hard to call. V lost 0 bases and J lost 6, with 15 bases in between. CDR1 is SGDLS, CDR2 YYNGEE, per germline. The CDR3 covers 15 residues. The CDR3: CASSVGGFGLAEAFF. As DNA, the CDR3 is TGTGCCAGCAGCGTAGGTGGGTTCGGACTCGCTGAAGCTTTCTTT.

The CDR3 region has the DNA TGTGCCAGCAGCGGACAAGGGACTAGCGGACCCACAGATACGCAGTATTTT. As protein: CASSGQGTSGPTDTQYF. The chain is built from TRBV9 and TRBJ2-3, with 11 bases identical to TRBD2. This CDR3 spans 17 amino acids. From germline, CDR1 is SGDLS and CDR2 YYNGEE. V was clipped by 3 bases and J by 2 bases; unmatched bases: 8.

This chain joins TRBV6-1 and TRBJ2-1, with 15 bases identical to TRBD2. Germline-derived CDR1 and CDR2 are MNHNS and SASEGT. After removal of 7 bases from V and 7 bases from J, the junction contained 5 bases not matched to a gene. The CDR3 is made up of 15 amino acids. CDR3 sequence: CASKGLAGGRNEQFF. CDR3 in DNA: TGTGCCAGCAAGGGACTAGCGGGAGGTCGGAATGAGCAGTTCTTC.

The V call is TRBV6-1, the J call TRBJ1-4; 9 nucleotides align to TRBD1. Trimming took 3 bases from V and 6 from J; bases not matched to a gene: 2. CDR1 MNHNS and CDR2 SASEGT come from the germline V gene. This CDR3 has 14 residues. CDR3 sequence reads: CASSDRTGDEKLFF. The CDR3 DNA follows: TGTGCCAGCAGTGATCGGACAGGGGATGAAAAACTGTTTTTT.

The chain links TRBV19 to TRBJ1-1; 7 bases are shared with TRBD1. The CDR3 spans 15 residues. After removal of 8 bases from V and 2 bases from J, the junction contained 11 bases not matched to a gene. The germline CDR1 and CDR2 sequences are LNHDA and SQIVND (reference sequence). Here the CDR3 DNA reads TGTGCCAGTTACCGTTCTGGGACAGCAAACACTGAAGCTTTCTTT. Residues: CASYRSGTANTEAFF.

The chain recombines TRBV2 with TRBJ2-7, with 9 bases that match TRBD1. V was clipped by 8 bases and J by 5 bases; unmatched bases: 10. This CDR3 is 14 amino acids long. The V gene's germline CDR1 is SNHLY and CDR2 FYNNEI. CDR3 sequence reads: CASLTGTGSHEQYF. The CDR3 nucleotides are TGTGCCAGCTTGACCGGGACAGGGTCCCACGAGCAGTACTTC.

The chain links TRBV11-2 to TRBJ2-7; 7 nucleotides line up with TRBD1. V trimming: 4 bases; J trimming: 1 base; junction bases outside the gene matches: 7. Germline V gene sequence: CDR1 SGHAT, CDR2 FQNNGV. CDR3 size: 15 residues. The CDR3, as DNA: TGTGCCAGCAGCTGGGGGACAGAGGGATCCTACGAGCAGTACTTC. It yields the protein CASSWGTEGSYEQYF.

The chain employs TRBV11-3 and TRBJ1-2, with D possibly TRBD1 on 5 matching bases. Germline CDR1 and CDR2: SGHNT and YENEEA. Trimming stripped 2 bases from V and 4 bases from J, with 20 bases between. This CDR3 has 17 residues. CDR3 sequence reads: CASSLTTLRGASYGYTF. The CDR3 nucleotides are TGTGCCAGCAGCTTAACCACCCTGCGGGGCGCGTCCTATGGCTACACCTTC. Together with reference TRBV11-3 and TRBJ1-2, the CDR3 gives the full variable domain: EAGVVQSPRYKIIEKKQPVAFWCNPISGHNTLYWYLQNLGQGPELLIRYENEEAVDDSQLPKDRFSAERLKGVDSTLKIQPAELGDSAVYLCASSLTTLRGASYGYTFGSGTRLTVV.

This clone was seen a handful of times. The V gene is TRBV7-9, the J gene TRBJ1-1; 10 nucleotides match TRBD1. The CDR3 is 16 amino acids. V dropped 5 bases and J dropped 5; count of bases not matched to a gene: 11. Germline V gene sequence: CDR1 SEHNR, CDR2 FQNEAQ (reference sequence). CDR3 loop: CASSAPGQGWVTEAFF. The CDR3 DNA is TGTGCCAGCAGCGCGCCGGGACAGGGGTGGGTAACTGAAGCTTTCTTT.

This chain connects TRBV2 to TRBJ2-2; 7 bases match TRBD2. Germline values: CDR1 SNHLY, CDR2 FYNNEI. V was clipped by 6 bases and J by 7 bases; unmatched bases: 8. CDR3 length: 14 residues. In nucleotides, the CDR3 is TGTGCCAGCAGAGGACCTAGCGGCCTCGGGGAGCTGTTTTTT. Protein product: CASRGPSGLGELFF. The entire variable domain, with the rest obtained from reference TRBV2 and TRBJ2-2, is as follows: EPEVTQTPSHQVTQMGQEVILRCVPISNHLYFYWYRQILGQKVEFLVSFYNNEISEKSEIFDDQFSVERPDGSNFTLKIRSTKLEDSAMYFCASRGPSGLGELFFGEGSRLTVL.

This chain connects TRBV21-1 to TRBJ2-7; TRBD1, as called in the table, went unchecked against the DNA. TRBV21-1 is assigned pseudogene status. The CDR3 is 13 residues long. The CDR3 bases are TGTGCCAGCAAAGGAACAGGGATGCACGAGCAGTACTTC. Translation gives CASKGTGMHEQYF.

The chain employs TRBV19 and TRBJ1-6; maybe TRBD1 (5 bases). Trimming stripped 6 bases from V and 6 bases from J, with 12 bases between. Germline CDR1 reads LNHDA; CDR2 reads SQIVND (reference sequence). The CDR3 spans 14 residues. The DNA of the CDR3 is TGTGCCAGTAGCCTGGGACTGATTAATTCACCCCTCCACTTT. Its translation is CASSLGLINSPLHF.

This chain joins TRBV2 and TRBJ1-2, with 9 bases lining up with TRBD1. Germline-derived CDR1 and CDR2 are SNHLY and FYNNEI. This CDR3 is 15 amino acids long. V was pared by 8 bases and J by 5 bases, with 12 bases of the junction left unmatched. The DNA for the CDR3 is TGTGCCAGCGCCGGACAGGGGACGACTAGGTATGGCTACACCTTC. Its protein is CASAGQGTTRYGYTF.

The rearrangement uses TRBV2 and TRBJ1-2; D gene uncertain. V lost 7 bases to trimming and J lost 7 bases, with 16 bases between them. This CDR3 has 13 amino acids. Germline values: CDR1 SNHLY, CDR2 FYNNEI. CDR3 in DNA: TGTGCCAGCAAGAGGGAGGGAACGGGTGGCTACACCTTC. It is translated as CASKREGTGGYTF.

This chain uses TRBV9 with TRBJ2-2, with 7 bases lining up with TRBD2. V was clipped by 4 bases and J by 2 bases; unmatched bases: 5. The germline V gene encodes CDR1 SGDLS and CDR2 YYNGEE. The CDR3 sequence is 15 residues long. CDR3 residues: CASSIGTTNTGELFF. The CDR3 DNA is TGTGCCAGCAGCATCGGGACTACAAACACCGGGGAGCTGTTTTTT. Together with reference TRBV9 and TRBJ2-2, the CDR3 gives the full variable domain: DSGVTQTPKHLITATGQRVTLRCSPRSGDLSVYWYQQSLDQGLQFLIQYYNGEERAKGNILERFSAQQFPDLHSELNLSSLELGDSALYFCASSIGTTNTGELFFGEGSRLTVL.

The chain links TRBV6-6 to TRBJ1-1; perhaps TRBD1 as D (5 bases). This CDR3 has 14 amino acids. V lost 6 bases, J lost 1 base, and 12 bases lay in between. Germline V gene lookup returns CDR1 MNHNY and CDR2 SVGAGI (reference sequence). The CDR3 here is CASRPRAKNTEAFF. In DNA, the CDR3 is TGTGCCAGCAGACCCAGGGCCAAGAACACTGAAGCTTTCTTT.

This chain joins TRBV7-6 and TRBJ2-2, with 11 bases aligning to TRBD2. J was trimmed by 1 base and V by 5 bases; bases with no gene match: 6. Germline CDR1 SGHVS, CDR2 FNYEAQ. There are 17 residues in the CDR3. CDR3 DNA sequence: TGTGCCAGCAGCCCACTAGCGGGAGAGGGGAACACCGGGGAGCTGTTTTTT. Translating it yields CASSPLAGEGNTGELFF. Drawing the rest from reference TRBV7-6 and TRBJ2-2, the complete variable domain is GAGVSQSPRYKVTKRGQDVALRCDPISGHVSLYWYRQALGQGPEFLTYFNYEAQQDKSGLPNDRFSAERPEGSISTLTIQRTEQRDSAMYRCASSPLAGEGNTGELFFGEGSRLTVL.

The V call is TRBV6-8, the J call TRBJ2-7; 8 bases are a match to TRBD1. The CDR3 runs to 16 residues. J was trimmed by 3 bases and V by 3 bases; bases with no gene match: 10. Germline CDR1 MNHGY, CDR2 SAAAGT. This CDR3 reads CASSYRGDRRNYEQYF. The CDR3 coding sequence is TGTGCCAGCAGTTATAGGGGGGACAGGAGAAACTACGAGCAGTACTTC.

The V gene is TRBV9, the J gene TRBJ1-2; no clear D. CDR1 is SGDLS, CDR2 YYNGEE, per germline. The ends were cut back, 4 bases at V and 7 bases at J, with 14 bases in the middle. The CDR3 length is 13 residues. The CDR3 reads CASSSSTASGYTF. The CDR3 DNA sequence: TGTGCCAGCAGCTCATCCACCGCCAGTGGCTACACCTTC.